These 25 T cell receptor beta chains came from one sample sequenced in a study of cytomegalovirus exposure and HLA in healthy donors. Vbeta (60) and Jbeta (13) primers were used in the PCR. Measured with immunoSEQ multiplex PCR; TCRdb has only the in-frame clones, and not every one. The sample holds 33,000 or so clones; roughly 90% are singletons and the top ten take about 2.5%. Sample: PBMCs. The source of these receptors is a woman aged 18-35 years in good health and CMV-seronegative.

The chain couples TRBV27 to TRBJ1-3; D gene ambiguous. CDR1 is MNHEY and CDR2 is SMNVEV in the germline V gene (reference sequence). There are 14 residues in the CDR3. V was pared by 6 bases and J by 0 bases, with 9 bases between. CDR3 loop: CASRPLASGNTIYF. In DNA, the CDR3 is TGTGCCAGCAGACCACTAGCCTCTGGAAACACCATATATTTT.

This chain connects TRBV7-2 to TRBJ2-5, with 13 bases lining up with TRBD2. The trim removed 5 bases at V and 5 bases at J, leaving 14 bases unmatched. Germline V gene lookup returns CDR1 SGHTA and CDR2 FQGNSA. This CDR3 is built from 18 residues. The chain's CDR3 is CASSPSPRLAGGGETQYF. The CDR3 bases are TGTGCCAGCAGCCCTAGCCCCCGACTAGCGGGAGGAGGGGAGACCCAGTACTTC.

This clone showed up just once. A junction end diverges from the germline sequence, so it may reflect a read error. The chain combines TRBV7-2 with TRBJ2-1, with TRBD1 identical over 10 bases. The germline CDR1 and CDR2 sequences are SGHTA and FQGNSA. The CDR3 is made up of 16 amino acids. DNA of the CDR3: TGTGCCAGCCGCTTAGGCCCGGGACAGGGGTACAATGAGCAGTTCTTC. This sequence encodes CASRLGPGQGYNEQFF.

This chain connects TRBV28 to TRBJ2-5; no reliable D call. The end of the DNA aligns better with TRBJ2-7, so the J call may be wrong. The CDR3 is made up of 12 amino acids. Germline CDR1 and CDR2: MDHEN and SYDVKM. The CDR3 is CASSNSFYEQYF. CDR3 DNA sequence: TGTGCCAGCAGCAACAGTTTCTACGAGCAGTACTTC.

This chain links TRBV5-1 with TRBJ2-3; no clear D. Trimming shortened V by 0 bases and J by 0 bases, and 11 bases separated the two germline ends. The CDR3 covers 16 residues. Germline V gene sequence: CDR1 SGHRS, CDR2 YFSETQ. This CDR3 reads CASSLDPHSSTDTQYF. CDR3 nucleotide sequence: TGCGCCAGCAGCTTGGACCCCCACTCCAGCACAGATACGCAGTATTTT. The variable domain in full, with the rest retrieved from reference TRBV5-1 and TRBJ2-3, is KAGVTQTPRYLIKTRGQQVTLSCSPISGHRSVSWYQQTPGQGLQFLFEYFSETQRNKGNFPGRFSGRQFSNSRSEMNVSTLELGDSALYLCASSLDPHSSTDTQYFGPGTRLTVL.

V is TRBV7-9 and J is TRBJ1-2; D perhaps matches TRBD1 (6 bases). The CDR3 is made up of 17 amino acids. CDR1 is SEHNR, CDR2 FQNEAQ, per germline (reference sequence). The V end lost 5 bases, the J end lost 1 base, and 20 bases lay between the germline ends. CDR3 sequence reads: CASSPSDSLLVNYGYTF. CDR3 nucleotide sequence: TGTGCCAGCAGCCCTTCGGACAGCCTGCTCGTTAACTATGGCTACACCTTC.

The V and J genes are TRBV28 and TRBJ2-2, with 7 bases lining up with TRBD2. Per the germline V gene, CDR1 is MDHEN and CDR2 is SYDVKM. The trim removed 1 base at V and 8 bases at J, leaving 7 bases unmatched. The CDR3 sequence is 15 residues long. CDR3 loop: CASSLFVREGGELFF. Here the CDR3 DNA reads TGTGCCAGCAGTTTATTCGTCAGGGAGGGGGGGGAGCTGTTTTTT.

The chain combines TRBV5-5 with TRBJ2-5; D possibly corresponds to TRBD1 (6 bases). Germline V lookup: CDR1 SGHKS, CDR2 YYEKEE (reference sequence). This CDR3 contains 15 residues. Trimming took off 0 bases at V and 5 bases at J, with 14 bases between the two ends. Here the CDR3 reads CASSLGLGGHETQYF. CDR3 DNA sequence: TGTGCCAGCAGCTTGGGTTTAGGGGGACACGAGACCCAGTACTTC.

The chain links TRBV5-3 to TRBJ1-5; 9 nucleotides line up with TRBD1. TRBV5-3 is an ORF, with its function uncertain. This CDR3 is built from 17 residues. Losses at the gene ends were 3 bases for V and 0 bases for J; bases not matched to a gene: 7. CDR3 region: CARSSRTGENSNQPQHF. The CDR3, as DNA: TGTGCCAGAAGCTCGAGGACAGGGGAGAATAGCAATCAGCCCCAGCATTTT.

V and J are TRBV6-5 and TRBJ2-5; 7 bases line up with TRBD1. Germline V gene data show CDR1 as MNHEY and CDR2 as SVGAGI. Germline trimming cut 3 bases from V and 2 bases from J; bases unmatched to any gene: 6. The CDR3 has 15 residues. CDR3: CASSYSGTAQETQYF. As DNA, the CDR3 is TGTGCCAGCAGTTATTCCGGGACAGCGCAAGAGACCCAGTACTTC.

This clone was observed a handful of times. V is TRBV6-5 and J is TRBJ2-7, with D possibly being TRBD1 (6 bases). The CDR3 runs to 14 residues. The V end was cut by 5 bases, the J end by 2 bases, with 13 bases between. Germline loops: CDR1 MNHEY, CDR2 SVGAGI. The CDR3 DNA is TGTGCCAGCAGTAGAGCGGACAGTACCTACGAGCAGTACTTC. This gives the protein CASSRADSTYEQYF.

The J gene is TRBJ2-3, the V gene TRBV7-2; D is perhaps TRBD2 (6 bases). The V and J ends lost 1 base and 0 bases respectively, with 11 bases between them. There are 16 residues in the CDR3. Germline V gives CDR1 SGHTA, CDR2 FQGNSA. Written as DNA, the CDR3 is TGTGCCAGCAGCTTAGAATCTAGCGTCAGCACAGATACGCAGTATTTT. Amino acids: CASSLESSVSTDTQYF. The full variable domain, in which reference TRBV7-2 and TRBJ2-3 provide the parts outside the CDR3, is GAGVSQSPSNKVTEKGKDVELRCDPISGHTALYWYRQSLGQGLEFLIYFQGNSAPDKSGLPSDRFSAERTGGSVSTLTIQRTQQEDSAVYLCASSLESSVSTDTQYFGPGTRLTVL.

This chain uses TRBV4-1 with TRBJ2-1; 9 positions agree with TRBD2. With V trimmed by 0 bases and J by 8 bases, 8 bases remained unmatched. The CDR3 is 16 residues long. CDR1 is MGHRA and CDR2 is YSYEKL in the germline V gene. This CDR3 reads CASSQDGGRASDEQFF. CDR3 bases: TGCGCCAGCAGCCAAGATGGCGGGAGGGCCTCGGATGAGCAGTTCTTC.

The chain is built from TRBV10-3 and TRBJ2-5; 13 bases align to TRBD2. Germline CDR1 ENHRY, CDR2 SYGVKD. V trimming: 4 bases; J trimming: 5 bases; junction bases outside the gene matches: 10. The CDR3 contains 17 residues. CDR3 sequence: CAISAGRLAGGGETQYF. In nucleotides, the CDR3 is TGTGCCATCAGTGCGGGGAGACTAGCGGGAGGCGGGGAGACCCAGTACTTC.

The chain carries TRBV11-1 and TRBJ1-2, with no clear D. The germline gives CDR1 SGHAT, CDR2 FQDESV (reference sequence). The CDR3 is 15 residues long. Deletions cut 4 bases from V and 6 bases from J, with 18 bases between. The CDR3 here is CASSSFYRGIDGYTF. The CDR3 DNA reads as TGTGCCAGCAGCTCGTTCTATCGGGGAATCGATGGCTACACCTTC.

In the case of this clone: Mismatch with germline at one junction end may stem from a read error. The chain employs TRBV28 and TRBJ1-5; 9 positions match TRBD1. The CDR3 is made up of 14 amino acids. The germline gives CDR1 MDHEN, CDR2 SYDVKM. This CDR3 reads CVSHDRGGNQPQHF. The CDR3 DNA reads TGTGTCAGCCATGACAGGGGGGGCAATCAGCCCCAGCATTTT.

The chain carries TRBV6-4 and TRBJ2-3, with 7 bases that match TRBD2. This CDR3 region has 15 residues. Per germline, CDR1 MRHNA and CDR2 SNTAGT. V shed 4 bases and J 0 bases; nucleotides not matched to a gene: 4. CDR3 DNA: TGTGCCAGCAGTGTGGGCGGGAGTAGCACAGATACGCAGTATTTT. Translation gives CASSVGGSSTDTQYF.

The V gene is TRBV7-8, the J gene TRBJ1-6, with 10 nucleotides matching TRBD1. With 3 bases clipped from V and 3 bases from J, the junction kept 8 bases outside the gene matches. The CDR3 is 18 amino acids. CDR1 and CDR2 from the germline V gene are SGHVS and FQNEAQ. The CDR3 nucleotides are TGTGCCAGCAGCTTGGACAGGGGGGATGGTTTCTATAATTCACCCCTCCACTTT. Translated: CASSLDRGDGFYNSPLHF.

The chain joins TRBV7-9 to TRBJ2-3, with D possibly being TRBD1 (6 bases). Trimming took 1 base from V and 5 from J, leaving 10 bases between them. CDR1 and CDR2 from the germline V gene are SEHNR and FQNEAQ (reference sequence). The length of the CDR3 is 14 residues. The CDR3 region has the DNA TGTGCCAGCAGCTTAGGGCAGGGGATAGATACGCAGTATTTT. It encodes CASSLGQGIDTQYF.

The rearrangement joins TRBV5-1 to TRBJ2-5; 11 bases align to TRBD2. After removal of 0 bases from V and 1 base from J, the junction contained 2 bases not matched to a gene. The CDR3 spans 16 residues. The germline gives CDR1 SGHRS, CDR2 YFSETQ. The CDR3 protein is CASSLGLAGSQETQYF. The CDR3 nucleotides read TGCGCCAGCAGCTTGGGACTAGCGGGGAGCCAAGAGACCCAGTACTTC.

J is TRBJ2-1 and V is TRBV19; TRBD2 matches at 8 bases. Trimming cost V 2 bases and J 8 bases; bases outside gene matches: 11. The germline V gene encodes CDR1 LNHDA and CDR2 SQIVND (reference sequence). There are 16 residues in the CDR3. The DNA for the CDR3 is TGTGCCAGTAGTATACAGCTGGGACTAGGTAGGGATGAGCAGTTCTTC. It encodes CASSIQLGLGRDEQFF.

V gene TRBV10-3 combines with J gene TRBJ1-5; tentatively, D is TRBD1 (5 bases). Germline CDR1 and CDR2: ENHRY and SYGVKD. The CDR3 sequence is 16 residues long. V lost 4 bases and J lost 7, with 20 bases in between. The CDR3 spells CAISAAWFREEQPQHF. Here the CDR3 DNA reads TGTGCCATCAGTGCGGCCTGGTTCAGGGAAGAACAGCCCCAGCATTTT.

The rearrangement joins TRBV7-2 to TRBJ2-1; tentative D call: TRBD2 (6 bases). Germline lookup yields CDR1 SGHTA and CDR2 FQGNSA. V dropped 4 bases and J dropped 0 bases, with 13 bases sitting between them. The CDR3 is 16 residues long. The CDR3 nucleotides read TGTGCCAGCAGCTCGGGACTCCGGGACTCCTACAATGAGCAGTTCTTC. This sequence encodes CASSSGLRDSYNEQFF.

The J gene is TRBJ2-7, the V gene TRBV7-3; TRBD1 matches 9 bases. Germline V gives CDR1 SGHTA, CDR2 FQGTGA. V trimming: 2 bases; J trimming: 3 bases; junction bases outside the gene matches: 5. This CDR3 is 15 amino acids long. The CDR3 region is CASSLETGGNYEQYF. CDR3 nucleotides: TGTGCCAGCAGCTTAGAGACAGGGGGGAACTACGAGCAGTACTTC.

This clone was picked up one time. The chain is built from TRBV7-6 and TRBJ1-1, with 10 bases aligning to TRBD1. Germline-derived CDR1 and CDR2 are SGHVS and FNYEAQ. This CDR3 has 15 amino acids. Losses at the gene ends were 6 bases for V and 5 bases for J; bases not matched to a gene: 9. The chain's CDR3 is CASSYRQGARTEAFF. CDR3 nucleotide sequence: TGTGCCAGCAGTTACCGACAGGGGGCGAGGACTGAAGCTTTCTTT.